The source of this T cell receptor beta chain is a study of blood T cell repertoires in COVID-19. Study-wide background: COVID-19 samples collected from the United States, Italy and Spain covered acute and convalescent phases. Nucleic acid was either cDNA or gDNA, and it came from T cells, B-cell-depleted T cells, or PBMCs.

In the study's own analysis: Estimated nucleated cell counts came from reference gene primer amplification. TCRdb's table, derived via immunoSEQ multiplex PCR, lists solely in-frame clones and lacks some. V, J and clone size are taken as reported in that table, and D and trimming were inferred from the DNA itself. The sample lists a few hundred thousand clones; roughly nine tenths were seen once. This TCR derives from a woman aged 40 to 50 who had recovered from COVID-19. Sequenced input: peripheral blood.

Here the CDR3 reads CASSPRLTTSKETQYF. Written as DNA, the CDR3 is TGTGCCAGCAGCCCCAGACTAACGACATCTAAAGAGACCCAGTACTTC. The gene calls are TRBV7-9 and TRBJ2-5; D might be TRBD2 (5 bases). V was trimmed by 5 bases and J by 3 bases, leaving 19 bases between them. CDR1 is SEHNR and CDR2 is FQNEAQ in the germline V gene (reference sequence). The CDR3 sequence is 16 residues long.